One sample yielded the 15 T cell receptor beta chains listed below, sequenced in a study of blood T cell repertoires in COVID-19. TCRdb's table, derived via immunoSEQ multiplex PCR, lists solely in-frame clones and lacks some. Of 200,000 to 250,000 clones in the sample, 88% were seen once. Specimen: PBMCs or T cells enriched from blood (not recorded which). These receptor sequences come from a woman aged 45-59 years with acute COVID-19.

This sequence joins TRBV4-1 and TRBJ2-5, with no clear D. The CDR3 consists of 13 residues. Trimming pared 1 base from V and 3 bases from J, leaving 6 bases between. Per the germline V gene, CDR1 is MGHRA and CDR2 is YSYEKL. CDR3 protein: CASSQGTKETQYF. The CDR3 DNA sequence: TGCGCCAGCAGCCAAGGCACAAAAGAGACCCAGTACTTC.

The chain uses TRBV19 and TRBJ2-2; tentatively, D is TRBD1 (7 bases). The CDR3 has 14 residues. The germline gives CDR1 LNHDA, CDR2 SQIVND (reference sequence). The germline V and J ends were trimmed by 3 bases and 6 bases, with 11 bases remaining between them. The CDR3 loop is CASSIQGGSGELFF. CDR3 bases: TGTGCCAGTAGTATTCAGGGGGGTTCCGGGGAGCTGTTTTTT.

To note about this clone: An end of the junction differs from the germline gene, which may be a read error. V usage is TRBV28 and J usage is TRBJ2-5; 9 nucleotides match TRBD1. The CDR3 has 14 residues. Germline CDR1 and CDR2: MDHEN and SYDVKM. CDR3 in amino acids: CASSPSGTGIVPHF. CDR3 in DNA: TGTGCCAGCAGTCCATCCGGGACAGGGATAGTTCCTCACTTC.

This clone came up once. This chain connects TRBV27 to TRBJ1-6; 9 nucleotides match TRBD1. The CDR3 has 18 residues. The V and J ends lost 1 base and 1 base, in that order; junction bases with no gene match: 5. Germline CDR1 is MNHEY and CDR2 is SMNVEV (reference sequence). The CDR3 is CASSLYNRGLSYNSPLHF. CDR3 DNA sequence: TGTGCCAGCAGTTTATACAACAGGGGGCTGTCCTATAATTCACCCCTCCACTTT.

The chain links TRBV7-2 to TRBJ2-7; perhaps TRBD2 as D (5 bases). The CDR3 has 15 amino acids. V gave up 5 bases and J gave up 0 bases, with 14 bases separating them. The germline V gene has CDR1 SGHTA and CDR2 FQGNSA. The CDR3, as DNA: TGTGCCAGCAGCCAAAGTTCGGGGAGCTCCTACGAGCAGTACTTC. It translates to CASSQSSGSSYEQYF.

The chain uses TRBV5-1 and TRBJ2-2, with D unresolved. The CDR3 is made up of 14 amino acids. Deletions cut 2 bases from V and 2 bases from J, with 7 bases between. Germline values: CDR1 SGHRS, CDR2 YFSETQ. This chain's CDR3 is CASSLPSNTGELFF. CDR3 sequence (DNA): TGCGCCAGCAGCTTACCCAGTAACACCGGGGAGCTGTTTTTT.

The chain is built from TRBV3-1 (or the pseudogene TRBV3-2) and TRBJ2-1; D not resolved. CDR3 size: 15 residues. Trimming left V 4 bases short and J 0 bases short, with 10 bases between. Germline-derived CDR1 and CDR2 are LGHDT and YNNKEL (reference sequence). The chain's CDR3 is CASSRELSSYNEQFF. In DNA form, the CDR3 reads TGTGCCAGCAGCCGCGAACTTAGCTCCTACAATGAGCAGTTCTTC.

This clone was seen only once. This chain joins TRBV6-4 and TRBJ2-1; 12 nucleotides match TRBD2. Trimming removed 0 bases from V and 6 bases from J; junction bases left unmatched: 0. The CDR3 is made up of 15 amino acids. The germline CDR1 and CDR2 sequences are MRHNA and SNTAGT. CDR3 sequence: CASSDSTSGSNEQFF. The CDR3 DNA reads as TGTGCCAGCAGTGACTCGACTAGCGGGAGCAATGAGCAGTTCTTC.

V and J are TRBV7-8 and TRBJ2-7; D might be TRBD1 (6 bases). From germline, CDR1 is SGHVS and CDR2 FQNEAQ. Trimming cost V 0 bases and J 0 bases, with 12 bases left between them. The CDR3 consists of 16 residues. The CDR3 coding sequence is TGTGCCAGCAGCTTAGCGGGGGCAGGGGCCTCCTACGAGCAGTACTTC. This encodes CASSLAGAGASYEQYF.

The chain links TRBV21-1 to TRBJ1-5; the table's D gene call, TRBD1, was not cross checked with the DNA. TRBV21-1 constitutes a pseudogene. This CDR3 is built from 17 residues. CDR3 sequence (DNA): TGTGCCAGCAGCAAAGCAATACCAGGGGGCAGCAATCAGCCCCAGCATTTT. The encoded protein is CASSKAIPGGSNQPQHF.

The V gene is TRBV7-3, the J gene TRBJ2-6; D gene ambiguous. V gave up 5 bases and J gave up 4 bases, with 15 bases separating them. Looked up from germline, CDR1 is SGHTA and CDR2 is FQGTGA. The CDR3 loop spans 16 amino acids. CDR3 in amino acids: CASSPARVPGANVLTF. The CDR3, as DNA: TGTGCCAGCAGCCCCGCACGGGTTCCCGGGGCCAACGTCCTGACTTTC. The whole variable domain, remainder taken from reference TRBV7-3 and TRBJ2-6, is GAGVSQTPSNKVTEKGKYVELRCDPISGHTALYWYRQSLGQGPEFLIYFQGTGAADDSGLPNDRFFAVRPEGSVSTLKIQRTERGDSAVYLCASSPARVPGANVLTFGAGSRLTVL.

The chain couples TRBV12-5 to TRBJ1-4, with D maybe TRBD1 (5 bases). V lost 3 bases and J 6 bases, leaving 17 bases between the germline ends. The germline gives CDR1 LGHNT, CDR2 FRNRAP. This CDR3 has 16 amino acids. The CDR3 region is CASGLGGAPQDEKLFF. DNA of the CDR3: TGTGCTAGTGGTTTAGGAGGGGCCCCCCAGGATGAAAAACTGTTTTTT.

The chain joins TRBV4-1 to TRBJ2-6; 14 nucleotides match TRBD2. The CDR3 is made up of 18 amino acids. The V segment lost 5 bases and the J segment 3 bases; nucleotides outside the gene matches: 6. The germline V gene has CDR1 MGHRA and CDR2 YSYEKL. CDR3 in DNA: TGCGCCAGCAGCGACGGGACTAGCGGGAGTGGTGGGGCCAACGTCCTGACTTTC. Protein sequence: CASSDGTSGSGGANVLTF.

The CDR3: CASSWDRNYGYTF. CDR3 DNA sequence: TGTGCCAGCAGCTGGGACAGAAACTATGGCTACACCTTC. The chain has TRBV5-6 and TRBJ1-2, with 7 bases aligning to TRBD1. CDR3 length: 13 residues. J gave up 2 bases and V 3 bases, and 1 base lay outside the gene matches. CDR1 and CDR2 from the germline V gene are SGHDT and YYEEEE.

This clone was detected only once. The CDR3 DNA reads TGTGCCAGCACCCAAGGAGGGGCCCCCTACAATGAGCAGTTCTTC. This encodes CASTQGGAPYNEQFF. The chain carries TRBV27 and TRBJ2-1; D possibly corresponds to TRBD2 (6 bases). Trimming pared 7 bases from V and 2 bases from J, leaving 15 bases between. This CDR3 comprises 15 residues. Germline V lookup: CDR1 MNHEY, CDR2 SMNVEV (reference sequence).